A single T cell receptor beta chain is shown here with its context. Data came from immunoSEQ multiplex PCR; TCRdb stores just in-frame clones and leaves some out. This sample has about 44,000 clones, with roughly 80% found just once. This sample is part of a study of blood T cell repertoires in COVID-19. Input material: peripheral blood. This sequence originates from a human donor in a cohort sampled during active COVID-19.

CDR3 residues: CASSLSGGVSGYTF. The CDR3 DNA is TGTGCCAGCAGTTTATCAGGGGGCGTCAGTGGCTACACCTTC. The chain employs TRBV27 and TRBJ1-2; 7 positions match TRBD1. CDR1 and CDR2 (germline): MNHEY, SMNVEV (reference sequence). This CDR3 contains 14 residues. J was trimmed by 7 bases and V by 0 bases; bases with no gene match: 5.